The present TCR beta chain was sequenced within a study of neurological immune-mediated disorders (dated by TCRdb to between 2018 and 2020). Regarding the research as a whole: Among the 35 or so multiple sclerosis patients, approximately 30 had relapsing-remitting MS and 3 had secondary progressive MS. The study compared peripheral blood TCR-beta repertoires of HTLV-I-associated myelopathy (HAM/TSP) patients, multiple sclerosis patients and healthy controls using UMI-based sequencing. The cohort included about 70 subjects: about 15 with HAM/TSP, some 34 with multiple sclerosis, and 20 healthy controls. The roughly 99 TCR-beta libraries covered PBMC samples along with longitudinal samples, technical triplicates, and paired sorted CD4+ and CD8+ T-cell subsets.

General study outcomes and caveats: No clinical or MRI features were associated with the MS cluster, and the authors said that larger cohorts are needed. Expanded clones from different subjects shared no identical CDR3 amino acid sequences, which suggests that TCR-beta repertoires were private in all groups. Repertoires from 18 of 34 MS patients were grouped by phylogenetic analysis into a cluster of related CDR3 sequences, suggesting a possible repertoire-level signature. TCR clonal expansion was highest in HAM/TSP patients and lowest in MS patients, with MS patients falling below even healthy controls.

This clonotype was seen at least ten times. No antigen is known for it. Per-base quality was not reported, and no clone a single base away is much larger than it. Reading the germline V gene (reference sequence) gives CDR1 LNHNV and CDR2 YYDKDF. Including cysteine and phenylalanine, the CDR3 has 15 amino acids. Kept here is only the CDR3 DNA, which spans 45 bases and is read in frame from base 1. Trimming accounts for 10 bases at V and 2 bases at J, while the number of junction bases matched to no gene is 5. cDNA was synthesized by template-switch 5'RACE using a primer with a 10-nucleotide random unique molecular identifier that tagged each TCR transcript. Every sequencing run covered 15-18 subjects and yielded more than 160 million TCR-beta sequences. The RNeasy kit was used to extract total RNA. The KAPA Real-time Library Amplification kit was used to amplify TCR-beta VDJ regions with primers targeting the TCR constant region and the 5'RACE anchor. Sample indexes and Illumina adaptors were added in a first PCR, after which library yield was increased in a second PCR. After purification with Ampure beads, the TCR product of roughly 650 bp was size-selected on a 2% E-gel SizeSelection system. Library quality was checked on a Bioanalyzer, concentration was measured with Qubit, and libraries were quantified with the Kapa Library Quantification kit before pooling. Libraries were sequenced paired-end 2 x 150 bp on an Illumina HiSeq 2500. To increase sequence diversity, about 25-30% phiX was spiked into each library pool. The study's processing was this. Quality-filtered reads were processed with the UMI-based MiGEC pipeline, which removed over 75% of raw TCR sequences during error correction. IMGT germline references were used for alignment of VDJ genes, and clonotypes were defined by a unique CDR3 amino acid sequence together with V-J genes. Clonal expansion, Shannon diversity and CDR3 relatedness were evaluated with VDJtools (CalcPairwiseDistances, ClusterSamples), while phylogenetic trees were built in CLCbio workbench. Expanded clones were defined as having at least 8 unique UMIs, based on coefficient-of-variation modelling across technical triplicates. TCRdb applied fastp at Q25 and MiXCR to the public reads, then kept only in-frame beta chains. Rows are combined by CDR3 protein, so each entry shows the most common genes and DNA. The V and J calls, along with clone size, are taken from TCRdb and not from the paper's own processing. Recorded for this sample are 65,000 to 95,000 distinct CDR3 sequences; about 5% of them occurred a single time. The ten largest clones take up less than 2.5% of the sample.

Unsorted PBMC libraries were generated from 2 million PBMCs stored in RNAlater at -80 °C until RNA extraction. Multiple sclerosis patients were enrolled in a US clinical protocol evaluating disease progression by magnetic resonance imaging. Peripheral blood was subjected to Ficoll-Hypaque density gradient centrifugation to isolate PBMCs, which were then cryopreserved in liquid nitrogen. The V and J genes are TRBV15 and TRBJ2-7; TRBD2 lines up with 16 middle nucleotides. The TCR sequence derives from a woman in her thirties with multiple sclerosis. Sequenced material: PBMCs. The CDR3 protein sequence reads: CASGTSGRGAYEQYF. The DNA reads TGTGCCAGCGGGACTAGCGGGAGGGGGGCCTACGAGCAGTACTTC.